A selection of T cell receptor beta chains follows, all from one sample in a study of cytomegalovirus exposure and HLA in healthy donors. The table came from immunoSEQ multiplex PCR; TCRdb's copy has only in-frame clones and leaves some out. The sample lists about 130,000 clones, 74% occurring once. The source material was PBMCs. These receptors all come from a middle-aged man in good health and CMV-seropositive. Both conserved end residues are part of each CDR3. Fields, in order: J gene, clone size, V gene, D gene, CDR3 DNA, CDR3 protein. A D gene is named only where the DNA matches it firmly. Some rows have no size entry. The others give once, few or many, or a class for an expanded clone.

TRBJ2-2 - TRBV6-1 TRBD2 TGTGCCAGCAGTGACCCTGGACTAGTGCGAACCGGGGAGCTGTTTTTT CASSDPGLVRTGELFF
TRBJ2-7 - TRBV29-1 TRBD2 TGCAGCGTTGGGGTAGCGGGATACGAGCAGTACTTC CSVGVAGYEQYF
TRBJ2-1 once TRBV6-6 - TGTGCCAGCAGGGCTGACAGTTACAATGAGCAGTTCTTC CASRADSYNEQFF
TRBJ1-5 - TRBV7-2 TRBD1 TGTGCCAGCAGCCGAGGAGGGACAGGGGTTCTGGGCCAGCCCCAGCATTTT CASSRGGTGVLGQPQHF
TRBJ2-7 - TRBV28 - TGTGCCAGCAGTTTCCCCGGTGTATCAGGGAGGTACGAGCAGTACTTC CASSFPGVSGRYEQYF
TRBJ2-3 - TRBV25-1 TRBD2 TGTGCCAGCAGTGAATATGGACTAGCGGGGACTTTT CASSEYGLAGTF
TRBJ1-5 - TRBV5-8 - TGTGCCAGCAGCTTGGCGGGGGGCAAGGATCAGCCCCAGCATTTT CASSLAGGKDQPQHF
TRBJ1-6 - TRBV5-4 - TGTGCCAGCAGCTTGGAACAGGGAGGGAATTCACCCCTCCACTTT CASSLEQGGNSPLHF
TRBJ2-7 - TRBV28 TRBD2 TGTGCCAGCACCCTCGGGGGGTACTACGAGCAGTACTTC CASTLGGYYEQYF
TRBJ1-5 - TRBV19 - TGTGCCAGTAGTATTCCGGACTTTAGTCAGCCCCAGCATTTT CASSIPDFSQPQHF
TRBJ2-2 once TRBV28 TRBD1 TGTGCCAGCGTACCCTCCGGGACAGGGAACACCGGGGAGCTGTTTTTT CASVPSGTGNTGELFF
TRBJ2-5 - TRBV7-9 - TGTGCCAGCAGCGCCGGGACCCAGTACTTC CASSAGTQYF
TRBJ1-2 few TRBV27 - TGTGCCAGCAGTTTATCGGGGGGGGGTGGCTACACCTTC CASSLSGGGGYTF
TRBJ1-3 - TRBV27 - TGTGCCAGCAGTTTCCGAGGCGGAAACACCATATATTTT CASSFRGGNTIYF
TRBJ2-7 - TRBV27 - TGTGCCACCAAACCGGGGTTGAGGGCCTCATACGAGCAGTACTTC CATKPGLRASYEQYF
TRBJ2-1 - TRBV4-2 - TGTGCCAGCAGCCAACAGGGGTTTGAGCAGTTCTTC CASSQQGFEQFF
TRBJ1-5 - TRBV5-4 - TGTGCCAGCAGCTTGGGCGGGTCCCTCGAGCCCCAGCATTTT CASSLGGSLEPQHF
TRBJ2-7 - TRBV5-6 TRBD1 TGTGCCAGCAGCGTACAGGGGGTATACGAGCAGTACTTC CASSVQGVYEQYF
TRBJ2-5 - TRBV5-1 TRBD2 TGCGCCAGCAGCTTCAGACTAGCGGGAGAGACCCAGTACTTC CASSFRLAGETQYF
TRBJ2-7 - TRBV30 - TGTGCCTGGAGAGGGGAAATGGACGAGCAGTACTTC CAWRGEMDEQYF
TRBJ1-1 - TRBV5-1 TRBD1 TGCGCCAGCAGCTTGGAAAGGACAGGGGGTCCAAACACTGAAGCTTTCTTT CASSLERTGGPNTEAFF
TRBJ1-2 - TRBV27 - TGTGCCAGCAGTTTGAGTCAGGGAAGGAACTATGGCTACACCTTC CASSLSQGRNYGYTF
TRBJ2-5 once TRBV6-5 TRBD2 TGTGCCCGCAGTTACTTCAAGACTAGCCTCGGGGAGACCCAGTACTTC CARSYFKTSLGETQYF
TRBJ2-2 - TRBV6-5 - TGTGCCAGCAGGCGGGACCTAACCGGGGAGCTGTTTTTT CASRRDLTGELFF